The clone carrying this T cell receptor (beta chain) has more than one count but fewer than ten. Its antigen is unknown. This sample is drawn from a study of T-cell memory formation after mild COVID-19. Study at large: TCR clusters were mostly donor specific.

General study results and limits: Clones that contracted from day 15 to 85 had balanced CD4/CD8; later expanders were CD4+ biased. Some clones that responded turned up in pre-infection memory, which suggests that cross-reactive memory joined in.

TCRdb used MiXCR to reprocess the 5' RACE reads, holding one entry per CDR3 protein. The repertoire holds 200,000 to 250,000 distinct CDR3 sequences, with over 9.5% as singletons. The clonotype comes from a man aged 18 to 29 who had mild COVID-19 (a few samples of this study predate the infection). Cell type and time point are not known. Sequenced sample: PBMCs or a T cell subset sorted from them (not recorded which).

The CDR3 loop reads CASSFGSRTDTQYF. CDR3 sequence (DNA): TGTGCCAGCAGTTTCGGGTCTCGCACAGATACGCAGTATTTT. This chain links TRBV12-3 or TRBV12-4 with TRBJ2-3, with D uncertain. This CDR3 region has 14 residues. The ends were cut back, 3 bases at V and 1 base at J, with 8 bases in the middle.